This T cell receptor (beta chain) emerged from a study of cytomegalovirus exposure and HLA in healthy donors. Findings of the study overall: One cluster of highly shared sequence variants probably arose as a sequencing artifact.

Germline values: CDR1 SGHAT, CDR2 FQNNGV. The CDR3 spans 14 residues. Trimming pared 5 bases from V and 0 bases from J, leaving 10 bases between. Comments on this clone: Its antigen is undetermined.

Researchers ran the PCR with 60 Vbeta and 13 Jbeta primers. The data were produced by immunoSEQ multiplex PCR, yet TCRdb's version contains in-frame clones alone and is incomplete. The sample includes 170,000 or so clones, 80% seen only once; the top ten take 5.5% to 7.5%. Input material: PBMCs. The genes are TRBV11-2 and TRBJ2-5, with D perhaps TRBD2 (6 bases). The origin of this receptor is a man under 40 in good health and CMV-seropositive. The CDR3 spells CASSPRDYQETQYF. The CDR3 DNA reads TGTGCCAGCAGCCCCCGGGACTACCAAGAGACCCAGTACTTC.